These 6 T cell receptor beta chains were sequenced from one sample in a study of blood T cell repertoires in COVID-19 (dated by TCRdb to about 2020). Receptor amplification or capture employed the immunoSEQ multiplex PCR assay. TCRdb's version of the immuneACCESS table is confined to in-frame rearrangements and falls short of the full clone set. An unresolved V gene accounts for under half of the shortfall where checked; the remainder is of unknown origin. The sample table shows around 72,000 clones, and around 80% are seen once. The ten largest clones represent 18% of the sample. The specimen was peripheral blood. The receptors come from a human donor in a cohort sampled during active COVID-19.

The chain uses TRBV4-1 and TRBJ1-5; maybe TRBD1 (6 bases). The CDR3 loop spans 18 amino acids. V was pared by 1 base and J by 0 bases, with 16 bases between. In germline, CDR1 is MGHRA, CDR2 YSYEKL. The CDR3 reads CASSQVPTGIYSNQPQHF. In DNA form, the CDR3 reads TGCGCCAGCAGCCAAGTGCCCACAGGGATTTATAGCAATCAGCCCCAGCATTTT.

The rearrangement joins TRBV10-3 to TRBJ2-3, with 8 bases lining up with TRBD2. In germline, CDR1 is ENHRY, CDR2 SYGVKD. The CDR3 runs 16 residues. V gave up 2 bases and J gave up 5 bases; unmatched junction bases: 9. CDR3 DNA sequence: TGTGCCATCAGTGAGATTCGCGGGGGGCAAGGAGATACGCAGTATTTT. It is translated as CAISEIRGGQGDTQYF.

The chain carries TRBV7-2 and TRBJ2-7, with TRBD2 identical over 16 bases. V lost 5 bases to trimming and J lost 5 bases; unmatched junction nucleotides: 3. Germline-derived CDR1 and CDR2 are SGHTA and FQGNSA. This CDR3 spans 15 amino acids. This CDR3 is CASSMGLAGGNEQYF. The CDR3 nucleotides read TGTGCCAGCAGCATGGGACTAGCGGGGGGGAACGAGCAGTACTTC. The full variable domain, rest sourced from reference TRBV7-2 and TRBJ2-7, is GAGVSQSPSNKVTEKGKDVELRCDPISGHTALYWYRQSLGQGLEFLIYFQGNSAPDKSGLPSDRFSAERTGGSVSTLTIQRTQQEDSAVYLCASSMGLAGGNEQYFGPGTRLTVT.

The rearrangement links TRBV5-6 to TRBJ1-4, with 9 bases fitting TRBD1. Germline trimming cut 0 bases from V and 6 bases from J; bases unmatched to any gene: 6. The germline V gene encodes CDR1 SGHDT and CDR2 YYEEEE. CDR3 size: 16 residues. CDR3 sequence: CASSLATGGVHEKLFF. The CDR3 nucleotides read TGTGCCAGCAGCTTGGCTACAGGGGGCGTTCATGAAAAACTGTTTTTT.

There are a few counts of this clone. The V and J genes are TRBV7-9 and TRBJ1-2, with a weak D call TRBD1 (5 bases). The CDR3 totals 16 residues. Germline V lookup: CDR1 SEHNR, CDR2 FQNEAQ (reference sequence). The ends were cut back, 4 bases at V and 0 bases at J, with 15 bases in the middle. As DNA, the CDR3 is TGTGCCAGCAGCTCGTCCACAGGAGAAGCTAACTATGGCTACACCTTC. As protein: CASSSSTGEANYGYTF.

CDR3 loop: CASKGTLNEAFF. DNA of the CDR3: TGTGCCAGTAAAGGGACACTCAATGAAGCTTTCTTT. The chain couples TRBV19 to TRBJ1-1, with D perhaps TRBD1 (6 bases). The CDR3 is 12 amino acids. The germline gives CDR1 LNHDA, CDR2 SQIVND (reference sequence). The V gene lost 7 bases and the J gene lost 7 bases, with 13 bases spanning the gap.